This T cell receptor beta chain was recovered during a study of beta chain features in type 1 diabetes. The entirety of the isolated RNA underwent reverse transcription, so expressed TCRB transcripts were sequenced. TCRdb's copy holds only in-frame clones and misses some; the assay was immunoSEQ multiplex PCR. The table has roughly 290,000 clones, roughly 8% seen once. The table lists this clone with a few counts. The antigen is undetermined. General observations from the study: In cDNA sequencing, cells with high TCR expression could be over-represented. The question of HLA type influencing TCRB rearrangement was one that remained unresolved here.

The V end lost 2 bases, the J end lost 4 bases, and 16 bases lay between the germline ends. CDR1 is SGDLS and CDR2 is YYNGEE in the germline V gene. This CDR3 is 15 amino acids long. This receptor was identified in a woman aged 18-35 years in good health. The sequenced material came from central memory CD4+ T cells from blood. The V gene is TRBV9, the J gene TRBJ2-7; the D gene is possibly TRBD2 (6 bases). In nucleotides, the CDR3 is TGTGCCAGCAGCGTGACCGGGACTCGCAATTACGAGCAGTACTTC. Its protein product is CASSVTGTRNYEQYF.